This is a list of T cell receptor beta chains from one sample in a study of CD8 T cells in Susac syndrome. TCRdb re-analysed the immunoSEQ multiplex PCR reads in MiXCR, keeping a single row per CDR3 protein. The data show 180,000 or so distinct CDR3 sequences, 90% to 95% seen once. The sample was CD4+ T cells from PBMCs. These TCRs come from a human donor with multiple sclerosis. Each CDR3 is given with its conserved first and last residue. A D gene is named only where the DNA matches it firmly. Clone size appears in some rows only: once, few, many, or a class for an expanded clone.

>.|.|TRBV30|TRBJ1-1
TGTGCCTGGAGTGTACAGGAGAACACTGAAGCTTTCTTT
CAWSVQENTEAFF
>.|.|TRBV29-1|TRBJ2-1
TGCAGCGTTCGAGGGCAGCGCGAGGGAACCTACAATGAGCAGTTCTTC
CSVRGQREGTYNEQFF
>.|TRBD1|TRBV7-3|TRBJ1-1
TGTGCCAGCAGCGACAGGGGGCCGGACACTGAAGCTTTCTTT
CASSDRGPDTEAFF
>.|TRBD1|TRBV7-8|TRBJ1-1
TGTGCCAGCAGCGGGGACAGGGGCCGTCGGGTGAACACTGAAGCTTTCTTT
CASSGDRGRRVNTEAFF
>.|TRBD1|TRBV27|TRBJ2-5
TGTGCCAGCAGTTCCCCAGCACGGCAGGGGGCCCCGCGGCGGACCCAGTACTTC
CASSSPARQGAPRRTQYF
>.|.|TRBV12-3/TRBV12-4|TRBJ1-2
TGTGCCAGCAGTCCCCGGGTGGGGGATTATGGCTACACCTTC
CASSPRVGDYGYTF
>.|TRBD2|TRBV19|TRBJ2-7
TGTGCCAGTAGTAACGGCGGGAGCGAGTTAGGGTACGAGCAGTACTTC
CASSNGGSELGYEQYF
>once|TRBD2|TRBV6-8|TRBJ2-1
TGTGCCAGCAGTTACAGGGGCCTAGCGGCGAGCTCCTACAATGAGCAGTTCTTC
CASSYRGLAASSYNEQFF
>.|.|TRBV12-3/TRBV12-4|TRBJ2-1
TGTGCCAGCAGTCCCTCGGGCAGCCGCAGTGAGCAGTTCTTC
CASSPSGSRSEQFF
>.|.|TRBV3-1|TRBJ2-3
TGTGCCAGCAGCTCCAGGGACGGCGGCACGCAGTATTTT
CASSSRDGGTQYF
>.|TRBD2|TRBV14|TRBJ2-1
TGTGCCAGCAGCTTACTAGCGGGGGCCTTCAATGAGCAGTTCTTC
CASSLLAGAFNEQFF
>.|TRBD1|TRBV12-3/TRBV12-4|TRBJ2-7
TGTGCCAGCAGTACCCGGGACAGGAAAGCCTACGAGCAGTACTTC
CASSTRDRKAYEQYF
>.|.|TRBV3-1|TRBJ1-2
TGTGCCAGCAGACGGGAAGGAGGCTATGGCTACACCTTC
CASRREGGYGYTF
>.|TRBD1|TRBV5-4|TRBJ2-5
TGTGCCAGCAGCTTTCAGGGGGAGCAGGAGACCCAGTACTTC
CASSFQGEQETQYF
>.|TRBD1|TRBV4-2|TRBJ1-5
TGTGCCAGCAGCCAACCGGGACAGGGAGCTGTAGGCGCCCAGCATTTT
CASSQPGQGAVGAQHF
>.|.|TRBV30|TRBJ1-1
TGTGCCTGGAATACAGGGCCGGAAGCTTTCTTT
CAWNTGPEAFF
>.|.|TRBV9|TRBJ2-3
TGTGCCAGCAGCGGTGGTTCAGATACGCAGTATTTT
CASSGGSDTQYF
>.|.|TRBV5-1|TRBJ2-7
TGCGCCAGCAGCCCCCGAGTGGCGGCCGACCTCTACGAGCAGTACTTC
CASSPRVAADLYEQYF
>.|TRBD1|TRBV30|TRBJ2-7
TGTGCCTGGTCGTGGCTGACAGGGGACGAGCAGTACTTC
CAWSWLTGDEQYF
>.|TRBD1|TRBV24-1|TRBJ2-1
TGTGCCACCAGTGATCCCCAGGGGGCAGCGGGCAATGAGCAGTTCTTC
CATSDPQGAAGNEQFF
>.|.|TRBV25-1|TRBJ1-2
TGTGCCAGCAGTGAATACCTGGATGGCTACACCTTC
CASSEYLDGYTF
>once|.|TRBV3-1|TRBJ1-1
TGTGCCAGCAGCCCCGGAGTCACTGAAGCTTTCTTT
CASSPGVTEAFF
>.|TRBD2|TRBV30|TRBJ2-1
TGTGCCTGGAAGGGAGCGGGGGGCTACAATGAGCAGTTCTTC
CAWKGAGGYNEQFF
>.|.|TRBV11-3|TRBJ2-7
TGTGCCAGCAGCCTTACAGGGAACCTTTACGAGCAGTACTTC
CASSLTGNLYEQYF
>.|TRBD2|TRBV15|TRBJ2-1
TGTGCCACCAGCTCTGGGGGACTAGGGGCCTACAATGAGCAGTTCTTC
CATSSGGLGAYNEQFF
>.|TRBD1|TRBV20-1|TRBJ1-2
TGCAGTGCTGGGGACAGGGGGAACTATGGCTACACCTTC
CSAGDRGNYGYTF